Listed here are 20 T cell receptor beta chains from one sample, sequenced in a study of cytotoxic CD8 clonotypes in ibrutinib-treated CLL. Clones were read by immunoSEQ multiplex PCR, and TCRdb kept only the in-frame ones, dropping some. The table records approximately 150,000 clones, approximately 80% of them present only once. The sequencing here drew on PBMCs, taken after 12 months of ibrutinib treatment. These TCRs come from a human donor with chronic lymphocytic leukemia.

This chain connects TRBV27 to TRBJ1-4, with D uncertain. Germline V gene lookup returns CDR1 MNHEY and CDR2 SMNVEV (reference sequence). V was cut by 5 bases and J by 8 bases, with 15 bases left in between. The CDR3 spans 14 residues. The CDR3 loop is CASSLRAGGEKLFF. In nucleotides, the CDR3 is TGTGCCAGCAGTCTCCGGGCCGGAGGAGAAAAACTGTTTTTT. The variable domain in full, completed from reference TRBV27 and TRBJ1-4, reads EAQVTQNPRYLITVTGKKLTVTCSQNMNHEYMSWYRQDPGLGLRQIYYSMNVEVTDKGDVPEGYKVSRKEKRNFPLILESPSPNQTSLYFCASSLRAGGEKLFFGSGTQLSVL.

V gene TRBV5-1 combines with J gene TRBJ2-3; D not resolved. The CDR3 has 12 residues. In germline, CDR1 is SGHRS, CDR2 YFSETQ. Trimming pared 4 bases from V and 5 bases from J, leaving 8 bases between. The chain's CDR3 is CASSPWGDTQYF. CDR3 DNA: TGCGCCAGCAGCCCTTGGGGAGATACGCAGTATTTT.

The chain has TRBV7-8 and TRBJ1-1; D may be TRBD1 (6 bases). With 4 bases removed from V and 0 bases from J, the gap between germline ends came to 21 bases. The CDR3 consists of 18 residues. Germline loops: CDR1 SGHVS, CDR2 FQNEAQ. The CDR3 nucleotides are TGTGCCAGCAGCTCCAACAGGGCCTGGACCTTTATGAACACTGAAGCTTTCTTT. Translated, it gives CASSSNRAWTFMNTEAFF.

This clone was counted once. The V and J genes are TRBV27 and TRBJ2-5; D is unclear. CDR3 length: 13 amino acids. V was cut by 6 bases and J by 3 bases, with 11 bases left in between. CDR1 is MNHEY, CDR2 SMNVEV, per germline (reference sequence). CDR3 residues: CASSYLGKETQYF. Here the CDR3 DNA reads TGTGCCAGCAGCTATCTTGGAAAAGAGACCCAGTACTTC.

The chain recombines TRBV21-1 with TRBJ1-5. TRBV21-1 is an annotated pseudogene. The CDR3 loop spans 14 amino acids. CDR3 bases: TGTGCCAGCAGCTTAGCGCGCGGATTTCAGCCCCAGCATTTT. Its translation: CASSLARGFQPQHF.

This chain's CDR3 is CASTPRGGAGTGELFF. For the CDR3, the DNA is TGCGCCAGCACTCCTCGCGGGGGGGCCGGAACCGGGGAGCTGTTTTTT. The rearrangement links TRBV10-2 to TRBJ2-2, with 9 bases lining up with TRBD2. The CDR3 extends over 16 amino acids. CDR1 and CDR2 from the germline V gene are WSHSY and SAAADI. V was pared by 7 bases and J by 5 bases, with 11 bases of the junction left unmatched.

The chain links TRBV13 to TRBJ2-3, with TRBD2 matching 16 bases. Trimming at V came to 5 bases and at J to 2 bases, leaving 4 bases not matched to a gene. This CDR3 has 17 amino acids. Germline loops: CDR1 PRHDT, CDR2 FYEKMQ (reference sequence). The CDR3 reads CASSTGLAGGNTDTQYF. CDR3 nucleotide sequence: TGTGCCAGCAGCACGGGACTAGCGGGAGGGAACACAGATACGCAGTATTTT.

CDR3 in DNA: TGTGCCAGCAGCTTAGACTGGGACTATGGCTACACCTTC. It translates to CASSLDWDYGYTF. V is TRBV7-9 and J is TRBJ1-2; D ambiguous. The CDR3 contains 13 residues. V shed 1 base and J shed 3 bases, with 6 bases lying between them. Germline V gene lookup returns CDR1 SEHNR and CDR2 FQNEAQ (reference sequence).

The V call is TRBV19, the J call TRBJ2-4; D unclear. The CDR3 sequence is 18 residues long. Trimming shortened V by 1 base and J by 0 bases, and 16 bases separated the two germline ends. Germline V gene data show CDR1 as LNHDA and CDR2 as SQIVND (reference sequence). In DNA, the CDR3 is TGTGCCAGTAGTATAGCCCCCGCGCGACAACTAGCCAAAAACATTCAGTACTTC. Its translation is CASSIAPARQLAKNIQYF. The full variable domain, rest sourced from reference TRBV19 and TRBJ2-4, is DGGITQSPKYLFRKEGQNVTLSCEQNLNHDAMYWYRQDPGQGLRLIYYSQIVNDFQKGDIAEGYSVSREKKESFPLTVTSAQKNPTAFYLCASSIAPARQLAKNIQYFGAGTRLSVL.

The rearrangement joins TRBV10-3 to TRBJ2-7, with 12 bases lining up with TRBD2. CDR3 length: 15 residues. Germline loops: CDR1 ENHRY, CDR2 SYGVKD. Trimming took 4 bases from V and 5 from J; bases not matched to a gene: 6. The CDR3 nucleotides are TGTGCCATCAGTGCCCTGACTAGCGGGAGTGACGAGCAGTACTTC. This codes for CAISALTSGSDEQYF.

The V and J genes are TRBV5-6 and TRBJ2-7; weak D call: TRBD1 (6 bases). The V gene lost 4 bases and the J gene lost 2 bases, with 13 bases spanning the gap. This CDR3 is built from 14 residues. In germline, CDR1 is SGHDT, CDR2 YYEEEE. CDR3 sequence: CASSPRGLPYEQYF. The CDR3 nucleotides read TGTGCCAGCAGCCCCAGGGGTTTGCCCTACGAGCAGTACTTC.

The chain combines TRBV7-2 with TRBJ2-7; the match to TRBD2 covers 13 bases. CDR1 is SGHTA, CDR2 FQGNSA, per germline. This CDR3 region has 15 residues. The J segment lost 7 bases and the V segment lost 5 bases, leaving 8 bases of the junction unmatched. As DNA, the CDR3 is TGTGCCAGCAGCCCGAGGACTAGCGGGAGTCGTGAGCAGTACTTC. Translating it yields CASSPRTSGSREQYF.

This clone was seen only once. V is TRBV6-6 and J is TRBJ2-5; D remains unclear. CDR1 is MNHNY, CDR2 SVGAGI, per germline (reference sequence). The CDR3 has 12 residues. The V end lost 0 bases, the J end lost 5 bases, and 4 bases lay between the germline ends. The CDR3 DNA reads as TGTGCCAGCAGTTACTCTGGGGAGACCCAGTACTTC. This encodes CASSYSGETQYF.

This clone was found many times. This sequence joins TRBV28 and TRBJ1-1; D unclear. In germline, CDR1 is MDHEN, CDR2 SYDVKM. Trimming removed 4 bases from V and 8 bases from J, with 14 bases in between. This CDR3 is built from 13 residues. The CDR3 DNA is TGTGCCAGCAGTTCTCCGGGCCTGATCGAAGCTTTCTTT. Encoded protein: CASSSPGLIEAFF. Using reference TRBV28 and TRBJ1-1 for the parts outside the CDR3, the full variable domain is DVKVTQSSRYLVKRTGEKVFLECVQDMDHENMFWYRQDPGLGLRLIYFSYDVKMKEKGDIPEGYSVSREKKERFSLILESASTNQTSMYLCASSSPGLIEAFFGQGTRLTVV.

The rearrangement links TRBV27 to TRBJ2-7; TRBD2 matches at 12 bases. The V segment lost 2 bases and the J segment 2 bases; nucleotides outside the gene matches: 13. This CDR3 has 19 residues. Germline assignment: CDR1 MNHEY and CDR2 SMNVEV (reference sequence). CDR3: CASSLKSPSGRGGTYEQYF. CDR3 DNA: TGTGCCAGCAGTTTAAAATCACCTAGCGGGAGGGGGGGCACCTACGAGCAGTACTTC.

The CDR3 bases are TGTGCCAGCACCCCTGGGGGGTTTGATGAGCAGTTCTTC. Translating gives CASTPGGFDEQFF. This chain joins TRBV28 and TRBJ2-1; possible D gene TRBD2, 6 bases. The CDR3 extends over 13 amino acids. Between the trimmed V and J ends, which lost 7 bases and 8 bases, there was a span of 15 bases. Germline CDR1 is MDHEN and CDR2 is SYDVKM.

V usage is TRBV7-8 and J usage is TRBJ2-5; D gene ambiguous. CDR1 SGHVS and CDR2 FQNEAQ come from the germline V gene. The V and J ends lost 2 bases and 0 bases respectively, with 10 bases between them. The CDR3 length is 15 residues. In DNA form, the CDR3 reads TGTGCCAGCAGCTTAAACCGGATGAACCAAGAGACCCAGTACTTC. Its protein product is CASSLNRMNQETQYF. The whole variable domain, remainder taken from reference TRBV7-8 and TRBJ2-5, is GAGVSQSPRYKVAKRGQDVALRCDPISGHVSLFWYQQALGQGPEFLTYFQNEAQLDKSGLPSDRFFAERPEGSVSTLKIQRTQQEDSAVYLCASSLNRMNQETQYFGPGTRLLVL.

The chain is built from TRBV11-2 and TRBJ1-6; 7 bases match TRBD1. Germline values: CDR1 SGHAT, CDR2 FQNNGV. Trimming cost V 5 bases and J 5 bases; bases outside gene matches: 9. This CDR3 has 16 residues. Written as DNA, the CDR3 is TGTGCCAGCAGCCCTAACCTCGGACAGGATAATTCACCCCTCCACTTT. It yields the protein CASSPNLGQDNSPLHF.

The chain combines TRBV10-3 with TRBJ1-2; D ambiguous. The CDR3 is 15 amino acids. V was shortened by 0 bases and J by 0 bases, with 8 bases between the two germline ends. Per the germline V gene, CDR1 is ENHRY and CDR2 is SYGVKD. CDR3 residues: CAISESRATNYGYTF. CDR3 coding DNA: TGTGCCATCAGTGAGTCGAGAGCAACTAACTATGGCTACACCTTC.

The CDR3 loop is CASSLGDRQTGELFF. CDR3 sequence (DNA): TGTGCCAGCAGCCTAGGGGACAGGCAAACCGGGGAGCTGTTTTTT. This chain links TRBV7-9 with TRBJ2-2; 8 bases match TRBD1. The germline V gene has CDR1 SEHNR and CDR2 FQNEAQ (reference sequence). J was trimmed by 5 bases and V by 5 bases; bases with no gene match: 7. CDR3 length: 15 amino acids.